The clone carrying this T cell receptor beta chain appeared many times. Its matching antigen is unknown. The data stem from a study of prognosis after radiotherapy for stage I lung cancer. Study-level information: Therapy that ran concurrently with stereotactic body radiotherapy was given to no patient. Distant metastasis occurred in a few patients at a median of 7 months after radiotherapy, while some 15 showed no significant progression. Notes on the study in general: Usage of TRBV and TRBJ genes reportedly differed between metastatic and non-metastatic patients.

Genomic DNA was the source, and TCR beta CDR3 was amplified from it by two-round multiplex PCR. Round-one PCR had primers specific to each TRBV and TRBJ gene. TCRdb reprocessed the multiplex PCR reads with MiXCR, giving one entry per CDR3 protein. The sample has about 35,000 distinct CDR3 sequences, nearly 35% seen once. Roughly 6.2 milliliters of peripheral blood were drawn at each of two time points. The CDR3 has 15 residues. V trimming: 5 bases; J trimming: 6 bases; junction bases outside the gene matches: 11. The clonotype comes from a donor older than 45 with non-small cell lung cancer. The gene calls are TRBV12-3 or TRBV12-4 and TRBJ2-7; 9 bases match TRBD1. The material sequenced was PBMCs, taken before or after stereotactic body radiation therapy (not recorded which). DNA for the CDR3: TGTGCCAGCAGTACCGGGACAGGGCCTCTACTCGAGCAGTACTTC. It codes for CASSTGTGPLLEQYF.